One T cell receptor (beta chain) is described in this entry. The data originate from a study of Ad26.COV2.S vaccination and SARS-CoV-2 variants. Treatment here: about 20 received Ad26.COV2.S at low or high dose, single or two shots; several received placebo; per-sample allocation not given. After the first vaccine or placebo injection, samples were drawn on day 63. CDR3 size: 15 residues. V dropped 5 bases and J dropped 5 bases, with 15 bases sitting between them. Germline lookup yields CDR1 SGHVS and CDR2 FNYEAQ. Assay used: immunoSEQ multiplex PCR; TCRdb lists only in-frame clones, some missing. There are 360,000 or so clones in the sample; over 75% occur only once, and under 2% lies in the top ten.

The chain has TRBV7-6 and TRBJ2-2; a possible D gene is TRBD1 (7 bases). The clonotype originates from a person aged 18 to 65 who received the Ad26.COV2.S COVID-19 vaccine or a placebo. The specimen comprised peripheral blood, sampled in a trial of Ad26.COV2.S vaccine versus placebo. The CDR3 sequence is CASSTQGGRTGELFF. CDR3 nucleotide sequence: TGTGCCAGCAGCACCCAGGGGGGCAGGACCGGGGAGCTGTTTTTT.